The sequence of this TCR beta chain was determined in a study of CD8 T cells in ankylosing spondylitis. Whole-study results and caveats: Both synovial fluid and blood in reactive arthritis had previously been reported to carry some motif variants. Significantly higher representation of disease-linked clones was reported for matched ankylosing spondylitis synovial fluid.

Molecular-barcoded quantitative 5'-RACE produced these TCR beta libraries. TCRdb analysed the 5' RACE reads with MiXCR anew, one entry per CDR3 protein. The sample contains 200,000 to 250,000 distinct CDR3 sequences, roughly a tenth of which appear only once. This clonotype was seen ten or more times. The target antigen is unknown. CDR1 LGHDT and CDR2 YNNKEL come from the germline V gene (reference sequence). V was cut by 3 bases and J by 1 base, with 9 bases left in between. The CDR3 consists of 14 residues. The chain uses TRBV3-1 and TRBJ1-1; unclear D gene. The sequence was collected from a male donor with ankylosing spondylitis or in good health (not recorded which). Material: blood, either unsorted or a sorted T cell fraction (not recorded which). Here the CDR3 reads CASSHPQKNTEAFF. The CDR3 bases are TGTGCCAGCAGCCACCCGCAAAAGAACACTGAAGCTTTCTTT.